This T cell receptor beta chain was recovered during a study of PD-1 blockade in classical Hodgkin lymphoma. Every patient was affected by relapse after autologous stem cell transplantation, while exposure to brentuximab vedotin was not uniform. This clone came up once. Its antigen is unknown. Study observations and caveats: Reports indicated that newly diagnosed patients had lower baseline TCR diversity than healthy donors did.

Repertoires were generated with immunoSEQ multiplex PCR, while TCRdb's copy carries only in-frame clones and drops some. The repertoire consists of about 24,000 clones, with 60% to 80% occurring once and the leading ten covering around 6.5%. Specimen: peripheral blood mononuclear cells (PBMCs), collected at baseline. The origin of this receptor is a human donor with classical Hodgkin lymphoma.

The CDR3 nucleotides read TGTGCCAGCAGATCCAGACAGGGGGTCTACAATGAGCAGTTCTTC. Translated, it gives CASRSRQGVYNEQFF. The genes are TRBV5-8 and TRBJ2-1, with 9 bases identical to TRBD1. Trimming cost V 5 bases and J 3 bases; bases outside gene matches: 6. The CDR3 loop spans 15 amino acids. CDR1 and CDR2 from the germline V gene are SGHTS and YDEGEE.